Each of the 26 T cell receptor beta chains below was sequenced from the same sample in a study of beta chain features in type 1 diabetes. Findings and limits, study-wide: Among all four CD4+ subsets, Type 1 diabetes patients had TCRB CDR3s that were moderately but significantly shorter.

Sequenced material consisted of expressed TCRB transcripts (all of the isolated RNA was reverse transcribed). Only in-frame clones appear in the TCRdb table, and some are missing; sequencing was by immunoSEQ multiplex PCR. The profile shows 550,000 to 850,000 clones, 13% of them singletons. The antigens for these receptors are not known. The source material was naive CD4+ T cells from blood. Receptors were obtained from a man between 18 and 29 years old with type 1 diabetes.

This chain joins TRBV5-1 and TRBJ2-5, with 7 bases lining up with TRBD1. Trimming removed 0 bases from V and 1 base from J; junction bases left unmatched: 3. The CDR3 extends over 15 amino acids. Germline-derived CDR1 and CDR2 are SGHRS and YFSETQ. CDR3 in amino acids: CASSLARDSQETQYF. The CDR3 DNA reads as TGCGCCAGCAGCTTGGCCCGGGACAGCCAAGAGACCCAGTACTTC.

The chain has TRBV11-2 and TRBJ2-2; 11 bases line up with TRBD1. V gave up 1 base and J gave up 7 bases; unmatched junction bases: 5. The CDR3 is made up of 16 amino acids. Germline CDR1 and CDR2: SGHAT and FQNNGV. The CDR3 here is CASSLAGTGGNGELFF. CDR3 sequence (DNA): TGTGCCAGCAGCTTAGCCGGGACAGGGGGGAACGGGGAGCTGTTTTTT.

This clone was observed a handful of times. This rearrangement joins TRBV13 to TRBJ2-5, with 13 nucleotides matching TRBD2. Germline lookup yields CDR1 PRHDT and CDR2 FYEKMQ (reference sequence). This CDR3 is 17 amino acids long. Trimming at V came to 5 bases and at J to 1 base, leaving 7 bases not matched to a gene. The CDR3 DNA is TGTGCCAGCAGCCTATCCGGGACTAGCGGGGTCCAAGAGACCCAGTACTTC. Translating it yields CASSLSGTSGVQETQYF.

CDR3 amino acids: CATSRDKGGFAKNIQYF. The CDR3 coding sequence is TGTGCCACCAGCAGAGATAAGGGGGGCTTCGCCAAAAACATTCAGTACTTC. The chain combines TRBV15 with TRBJ2-4; D may match TRBD1 or TRBD2 (6 bases each). V lost 0 bases to trimming and J lost 1 base, with 13 bases between them. This CDR3 contains 17 residues. Per the germline V gene, CDR1 is LNHNV and CDR2 is YYDKDF (reference sequence).

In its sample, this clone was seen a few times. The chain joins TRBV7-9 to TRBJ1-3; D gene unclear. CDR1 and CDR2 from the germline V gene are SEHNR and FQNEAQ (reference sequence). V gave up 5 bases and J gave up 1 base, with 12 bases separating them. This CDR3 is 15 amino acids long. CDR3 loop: CASSKSSLSGNTIYF. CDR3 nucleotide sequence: TGTGCCAGCAGCAAAAGCAGTCTGTCTGGAAACACCATATATTTT.

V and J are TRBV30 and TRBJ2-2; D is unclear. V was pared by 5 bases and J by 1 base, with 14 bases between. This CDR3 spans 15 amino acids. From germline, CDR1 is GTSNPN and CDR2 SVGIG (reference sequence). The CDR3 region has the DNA TGTGCCTGGGTGGATGTAGGGCAGAACACCGGGGAGCTGTTTTTT. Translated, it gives CAWVDVGQNTGELFF.

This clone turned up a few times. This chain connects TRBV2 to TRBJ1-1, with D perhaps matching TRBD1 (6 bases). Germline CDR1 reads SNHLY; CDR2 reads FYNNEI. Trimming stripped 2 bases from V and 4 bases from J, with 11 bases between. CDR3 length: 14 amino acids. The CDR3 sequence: CASSELGGGTEAFF. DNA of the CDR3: TGTGCCAGCAGTGAATTGGGGGGCGGCACTGAAGCTTTCTTT.

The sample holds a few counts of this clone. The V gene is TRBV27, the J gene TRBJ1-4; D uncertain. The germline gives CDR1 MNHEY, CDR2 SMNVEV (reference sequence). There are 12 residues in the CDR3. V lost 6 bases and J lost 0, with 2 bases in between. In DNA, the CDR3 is TGTGCCAGCAGCACAACTAATGAAAAACTGTTTTTT. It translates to CASSTTNEKLFF.

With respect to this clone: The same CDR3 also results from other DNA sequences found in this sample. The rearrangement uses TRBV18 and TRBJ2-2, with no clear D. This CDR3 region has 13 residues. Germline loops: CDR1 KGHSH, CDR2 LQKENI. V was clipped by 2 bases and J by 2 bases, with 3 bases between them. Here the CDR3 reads CASSPANTGELFF. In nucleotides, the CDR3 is TGTGCCAGCTCACCAGCAAACACCGGGGAGCTGTTTTTT. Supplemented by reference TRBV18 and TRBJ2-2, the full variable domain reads NAGVMQNPRHLVRRRGQEARLRCSPMKGHSHVYWYRQLPEEGLKFMVYLQKENIIDESGMPKERFSAEFPKEGPSILRIQQVVRGDSAAYFCASSPANTGELFFGEGSRLTVL.

CDR3 protein: CASRISGANVLTF. The CDR3 nucleotides read TGTGCCAGCCGAATATCTGGGGCCAACGTCCTGACTTTC. The chain combines TRBV13 with TRBJ2-6; D is uncertain. Per germline, CDR1 PRHDT and CDR2 FYEKMQ (reference sequence). The ends were cut back, 8 bases at V and 1 base at J, with 6 bases in the middle. CDR3 size: 13 residues.

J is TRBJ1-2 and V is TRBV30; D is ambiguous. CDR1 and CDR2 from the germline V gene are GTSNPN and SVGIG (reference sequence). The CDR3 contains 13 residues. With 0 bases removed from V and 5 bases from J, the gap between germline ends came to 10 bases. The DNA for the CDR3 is TGTGCCTGGAGTGTAACGGGAGAGTATGGCTACACCTTC. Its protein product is CAWSVTGEYGYTF.

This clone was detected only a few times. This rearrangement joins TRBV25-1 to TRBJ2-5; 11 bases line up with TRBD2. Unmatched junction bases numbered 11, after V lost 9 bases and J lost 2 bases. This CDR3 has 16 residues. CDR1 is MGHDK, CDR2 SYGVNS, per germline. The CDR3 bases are TGTGCCAGTTCTCCGGCTAGCGGGGGGATACAAGAGACCCAGTACTTC. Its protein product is CASSPASGGIQETQYF. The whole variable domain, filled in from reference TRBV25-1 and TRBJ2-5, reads EADIYQTPRYLVIGTGKKITLECSQTMGHDKMYWYQQDPGMELHLIHYSYGVNSTEKGDLSSESTVSRIRTEHFPLTLESARPSHTSQYLCASSPASGGIQETQYFGPGTRLLVL.

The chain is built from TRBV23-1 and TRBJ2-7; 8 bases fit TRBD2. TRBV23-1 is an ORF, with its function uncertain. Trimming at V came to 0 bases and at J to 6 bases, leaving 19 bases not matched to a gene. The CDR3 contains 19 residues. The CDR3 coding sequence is TGCGCCAGCAGTCAATCATCCGGACTAGCTGCTCTCCCCCGGGGCGAGCAGTACTTC. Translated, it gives CASSQSSGLAALPRGEQYF.

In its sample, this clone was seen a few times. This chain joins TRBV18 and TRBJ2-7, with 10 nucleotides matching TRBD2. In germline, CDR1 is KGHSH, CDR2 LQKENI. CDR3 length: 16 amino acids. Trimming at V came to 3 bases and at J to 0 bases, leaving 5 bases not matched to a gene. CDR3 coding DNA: TGTGCCAGCTCACCCTCCCTAGCGGGGGTCTCCTACGAGCAGTACTTC. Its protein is CASSPSLAGVSYEQYF.

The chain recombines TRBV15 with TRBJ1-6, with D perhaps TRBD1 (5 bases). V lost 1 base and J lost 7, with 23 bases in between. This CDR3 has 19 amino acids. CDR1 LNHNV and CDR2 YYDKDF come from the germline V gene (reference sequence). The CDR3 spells CATSRAPQGPGAPNSPLHF. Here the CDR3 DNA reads TGTGCCACCAGCAGAGCGCCCCAGGGCCCTGGGGCACCAAATTCACCCCTCCACTTT.

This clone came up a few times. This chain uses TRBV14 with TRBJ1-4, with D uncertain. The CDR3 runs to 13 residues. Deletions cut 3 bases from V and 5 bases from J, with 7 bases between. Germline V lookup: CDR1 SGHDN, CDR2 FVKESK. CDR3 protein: CASSQGGNEKLFF. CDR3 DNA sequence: TGTGCCAGCAGCCAGGGCGGGAATGAAAAACTGTTTTTT.

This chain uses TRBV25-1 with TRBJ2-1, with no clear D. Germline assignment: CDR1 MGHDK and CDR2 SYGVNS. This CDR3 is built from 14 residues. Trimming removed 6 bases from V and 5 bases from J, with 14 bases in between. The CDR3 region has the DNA TGTGCCAGCAGGGGCCCCAACCCAAACAATGAGCAGTTCTTC. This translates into CASRGPNPNNEQFF.

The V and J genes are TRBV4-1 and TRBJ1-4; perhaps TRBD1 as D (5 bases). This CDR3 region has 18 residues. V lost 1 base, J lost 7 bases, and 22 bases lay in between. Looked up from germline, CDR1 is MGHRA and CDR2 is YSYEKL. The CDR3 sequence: CASSQVSHSGAVGEKLFF. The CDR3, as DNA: TGCGCCAGCAGCCAAGTTAGCCATTCTGGGGCCGTCGGTGAAAAACTGTTTTTT.

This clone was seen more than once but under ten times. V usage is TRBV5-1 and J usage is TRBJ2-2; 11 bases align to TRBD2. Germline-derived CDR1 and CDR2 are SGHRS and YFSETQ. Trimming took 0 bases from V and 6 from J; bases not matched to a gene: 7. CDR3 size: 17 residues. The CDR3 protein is CASSLVALAGAAGELFF. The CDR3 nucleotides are TGCGCCAGCAGCTTGGTCGCACTAGCGGGGGCAGCCGGGGAGCTGTTTTTT.

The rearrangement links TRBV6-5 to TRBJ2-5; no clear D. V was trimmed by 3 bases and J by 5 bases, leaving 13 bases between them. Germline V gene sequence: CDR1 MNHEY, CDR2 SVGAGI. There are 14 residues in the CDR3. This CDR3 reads CASSYGVPVETQYF. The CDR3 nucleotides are TGTGCCAGCAGTTATGGGGTCCCGGTGGAGACCCAGTACTTC.

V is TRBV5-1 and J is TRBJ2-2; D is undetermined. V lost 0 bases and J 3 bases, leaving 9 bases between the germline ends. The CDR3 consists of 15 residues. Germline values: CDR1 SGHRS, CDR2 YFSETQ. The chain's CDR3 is CASSLAPTDTGELFF. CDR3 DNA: TGCGCCAGCAGCTTGGCCCCGACGGACACCGGGGAGCTGTTTTTT.

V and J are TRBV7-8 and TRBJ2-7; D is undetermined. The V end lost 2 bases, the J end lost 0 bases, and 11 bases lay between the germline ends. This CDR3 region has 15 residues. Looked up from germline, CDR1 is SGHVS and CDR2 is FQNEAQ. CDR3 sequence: CASSLSTDLSYEQYF. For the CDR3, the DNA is TGTGCCAGCAGCTTATCCACGGACCTCTCCTACGAGCAGTACTTC. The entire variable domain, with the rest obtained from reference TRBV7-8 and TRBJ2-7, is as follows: GAGVSQSPRYKVAKRGQDVALRCDPISGHVSLFWYQQALGQGPEFLTYFQNEAQLDKSGLPSDRFFAERPEGSVSTLKIQRTQQEDSAVYLCASSLSTDLSYEQYFGPGTRLTVT.

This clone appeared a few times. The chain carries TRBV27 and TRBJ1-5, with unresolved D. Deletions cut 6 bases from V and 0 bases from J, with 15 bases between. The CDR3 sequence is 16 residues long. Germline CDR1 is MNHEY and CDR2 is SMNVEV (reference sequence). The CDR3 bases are TGTGCCAGCAGCCCCGCGGGGAGTTATAGCAATCAGCCCCAGCATTTT. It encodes CASSPAGSYSNQPQHF.

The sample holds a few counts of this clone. Here the CDR3 DNA reads TGTGCCAGCAGCTTGGGGGCGGGTTTCGAGCAGTACTTC. Encoded protein: CASSLGAGFEQYF. V gene TRBV13 combines with J gene TRBJ2-7; TRBD1 is a possible D gene (6 bases). The CDR3 totals 13 residues. CDR1 is PRHDT, CDR2 FYEKMQ, per germline (reference sequence). The V and J ends lost 3 bases and 6 bases respectively, with 12 bases between them.

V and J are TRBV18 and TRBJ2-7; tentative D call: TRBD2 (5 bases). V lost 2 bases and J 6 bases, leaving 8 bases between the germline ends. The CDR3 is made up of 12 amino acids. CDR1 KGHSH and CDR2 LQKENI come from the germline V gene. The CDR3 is CASSPIEGEQYF. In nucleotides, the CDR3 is TGTGCCAGCTCACCAATCGAGGGCGAGCAGTACTTC.

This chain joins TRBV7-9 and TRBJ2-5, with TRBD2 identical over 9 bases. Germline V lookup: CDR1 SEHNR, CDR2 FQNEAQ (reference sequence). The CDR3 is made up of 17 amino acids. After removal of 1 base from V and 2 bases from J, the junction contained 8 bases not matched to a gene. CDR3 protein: CASSLGSLAGRQETQYF. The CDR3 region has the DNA TGTGCCAGCAGCTTAGGTTCCCTAGCGGGGCGGCAAGAGACCCAGTACTTC.